The present TCR beta chain was sequenced within a study of T cells in Graves' hyperthyroidism and ophthalmopathy. At the level of the study: Blood was drawn when the patient was first diagnosed and still untreated. Study-wide points: Among clonotypes expanded in thyroid above 0.001, most were also found in blood. Ophthalmopathy was model-predicted a median roughly 6.5 months pre-onset.

A word on this clonotype: The target antigen is unknown.

The TCR beta CDR3 regions underwent amplification using RNA transcripts as the source. First-round RT-PCR targeting the TCR CDR3 was performed with the HTBI primer set. TCRdb re-called the multiplex PCR reads with MiXCR, one entry per CDR3 protein. The sample records a few hundred thousand distinct CDR3 sequences, approximately 15% being singletons. Germline V lookup: CDR1 SGHDT, CDR2 YYEEEE. The V gene end was trimmed by 0 bases and the J gene end by 4 bases; junction bases not matched to a gene: 3. The CDR3 extends over 16 amino acids. The clonotype comes from a woman aged 40 to 55 with Graves' hyperthyroidism. The sample consisted of blood. The chain uses TRBV5-6 and TRBJ2-1, with 11 bases identical to TRBD2. The CDR3 coding sequence is TGTGCCAGCAGCTTGGAGACTAGCGGGGATTACAATGAGCAGTTCTTC. This gives the protein CASSLETSGDYNEQFF.